A selection of T cell receptor beta chains follows, all from one sample in a study of beta chain features in type 1 diabetes. Profiled with immunoSEQ multiplex PCR; TCRdb holds only in-frame clones, not every one. The sample shows roughly 70,000 clones, just under 50% of them seen only once. Sample: central memory CD4+ T cells from blood. The receptors come from a young man with type 1 diabetes. Each CDR3 is given without its conserved first and last residue. The order of the fields is J gene, V gene, CDR3 protein.

J gene: TRBJ2-6; V gene: TRBV4-2; CDR3 protein: ASSQDQGNGANVLT
J gene: TRBJ1-2; V gene: TRBV28; CDR3 protein: ASSPGGLYSGYT
J gene: TRBJ1-1; V gene: TRBV10-3; CDR3 protein: AISESLGGGYGNTEAF
J gene: TRBJ1-1; V gene: TRBV19; CDR3 protein: ASNQGGSVTEAF
J gene: TRBJ2-6; V gene: TRBV7-2; CDR3 protein: ASSLSGQGWSGANVLT
J gene: TRBJ2-5; V gene: TRBV5-6; CDR3 protein: ASSGGFRLGEETQY
J gene: TRBJ2-3; V gene: TRBV30; CDR3 protein: AWRGLSGTDTQY
J gene: TRBJ1-2; V gene: TRBV21-1; CDR3 protein: ASSNRDRGSRSYGYT
J gene: TRBJ1-5; V gene: TRBV5-1; CDR3 protein: ASSHGDSSNQPQH
J gene: TRBJ2-1; V gene: TRBV5-1; CDR3 protein: ASSLSGQGASEQF
J gene: TRBJ1-4; V gene: TRBV5-4; CDR3 protein: ASSTGSVDEKLF
J gene: TRBJ2-3; V gene: TRBV4-1; CDR3 protein: ASSQDLAGGSTGTQY
J gene: TRBJ2-7; V gene: TRBV5-8; CDR3 protein: ASSAWTGLAYEQY
J gene: TRBJ2-6; V gene: TRBV5-1; CDR3 protein: ASSLNGGSGANVLT
J gene: TRBJ1-2; V gene: TRBV2; CDR3 protein: ASVGVSYGYT
J gene: TRBJ2-1; V gene: TRBV19; CDR3 protein: ASSIMGYEQF
J gene: TRBJ1-4; V gene: TRBV28; CDR3 protein: ASSFPGQGAVANEKLF
J gene: TRBJ2-7; V gene: TRBV7-8; CDR3 protein: ASSALLVTYEQY
J gene: TRBJ2-3; V gene: TRBV29-1; CDR3 protein: SAIRDSATQY
J gene: TRBJ2-3; V gene: TRBV6-5; CDR3 protein: ASSSGQGGADTQY
J gene: TRBJ2-1; V gene: TRBV18; CDR3 protein: ASSPPGRDYNEQF
J gene: TRBJ1-4; V gene: TRBV6-5; CDR3 protein: ASSRTTGNEKLF
J gene: TRBJ1-1; V gene: TRBV7-9; CDR3 protein: ASSQTVNTEAF
J gene: TRBJ1-2; V gene: TRBV7-9; CDR3 protein: ASSLFQGLKAGGYT
J gene: TRBJ2-6; V gene: TRBV5-1; CDR3 protein: ASSLDRPRSGANVLT
J gene: TRBJ2-1; V gene: TRBV19; CDR3 protein: ASSTRSSRGGPGEQF
J gene: TRBJ2-5; V gene: TRBV11-2; CDR3 protein: ASSSGLSQETQY
J gene: TRBJ1-1; V gene: TRBV5-6; CDR3 protein: ASSLPGTGGWATEAF
J gene: TRBJ1-1; V gene: TRBV29-1; CDR3 protein: SVSGGMNTEAF
J gene: TRBJ1-6; V gene: TRBV5-4; CDR3 protein: ASSSGSDYSPLH
J gene: TRBJ2-2; V gene: TRBV25-1; CDR3 protein: ASSKPGHLTNTGELF
J gene: TRBJ2-3; V gene: TRBV6-1; CDR3 protein: ASSGLAGGRTDTQY
J gene: TRBJ1-2; V gene: TRBV29-1; CDR3 protein: SVEDLNGGYT